What follows is one TCR beta chain and its context. This entry belongs to a study of blood T cell repertoires in COVID-19. The CDR3 has 13 residues. Germline V gene sequence: CDR1 SGHRS, CDR2 YFSETQ. Between the trimmed V and J ends, which lost 4 bases and 5 bases, there was a span of 9 bases. Method: immunoSEQ multiplex PCR; TCRdb's copy keeps in-frame clones and lacks some. The sample contains about 180,000 clones, 80% to 90% of which appear only once. This chain uses TRBV5-1 with TRBJ2-2, with a tentative D call TRBD2 (5 bases). Sequencing was performed on peripheral blood. The clonotype comes from a human donor with active or convalescent COVID-19. The donor label of this sample is uncertain. DNA of the CDR3: TGCGCCAGCAGCCGGGGAAGTACCGGGGAGCTGTTTTTT. It encodes CASSRGSTGELFF.